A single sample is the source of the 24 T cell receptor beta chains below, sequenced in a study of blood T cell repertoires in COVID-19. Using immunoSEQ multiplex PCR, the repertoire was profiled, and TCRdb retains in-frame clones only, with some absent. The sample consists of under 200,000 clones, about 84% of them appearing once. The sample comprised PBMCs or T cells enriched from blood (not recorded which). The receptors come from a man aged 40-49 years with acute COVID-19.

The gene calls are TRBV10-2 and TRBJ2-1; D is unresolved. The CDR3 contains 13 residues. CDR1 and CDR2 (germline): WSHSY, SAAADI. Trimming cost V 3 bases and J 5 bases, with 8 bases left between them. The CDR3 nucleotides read TGCGCCAGCAGTGATTTTACTCACAATGAGCAGTTCTTC. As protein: CASSDFTHNEQFF.

The CDR3 region is CASSSGLVGELFF. The CDR3 region has the DNA TGTGCCAGCAGTTCCGGACTGGTCGGGGAGCTGTTTTTT. The chain has TRBV6-2 or TRBV6-3 and TRBJ2-2, with a possible D match to TRBD2 (5 bases). Germline V gives CDR1 MNHEY, CDR2 SVGEGT. The CDR3 is made up of 13 amino acids. The germline V and J ends were trimmed by 4 bases and 7 bases, with 10 bases remaining between them.

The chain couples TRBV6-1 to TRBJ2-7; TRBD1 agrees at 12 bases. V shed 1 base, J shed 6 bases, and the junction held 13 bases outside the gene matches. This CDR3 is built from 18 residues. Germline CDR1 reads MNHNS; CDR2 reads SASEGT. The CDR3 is CASSEGYYRDRGLGEQYF. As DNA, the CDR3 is TGTGCCAGCAGTGAAGGGTATTACCGGGACAGGGGGCTGGGCGAGCAGTACTTC.

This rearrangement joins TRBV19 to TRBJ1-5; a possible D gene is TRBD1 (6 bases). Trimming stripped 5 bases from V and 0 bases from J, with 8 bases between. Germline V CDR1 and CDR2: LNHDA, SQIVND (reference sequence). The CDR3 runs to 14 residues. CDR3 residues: CASSYRDSNQPQHF. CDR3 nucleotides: TGTGCCAGTAGTTACAGGGATAGCAATCAGCCCCAGCATTTT.

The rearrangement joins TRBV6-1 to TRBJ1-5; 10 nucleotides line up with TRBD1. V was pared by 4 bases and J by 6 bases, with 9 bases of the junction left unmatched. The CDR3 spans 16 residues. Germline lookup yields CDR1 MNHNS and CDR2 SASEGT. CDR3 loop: CASSVEGQGYSQPQHF. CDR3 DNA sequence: TGTGCCAGCAGTGTGGAGGGACAGGGGTACTCTCAGCCCCAGCATTTT.

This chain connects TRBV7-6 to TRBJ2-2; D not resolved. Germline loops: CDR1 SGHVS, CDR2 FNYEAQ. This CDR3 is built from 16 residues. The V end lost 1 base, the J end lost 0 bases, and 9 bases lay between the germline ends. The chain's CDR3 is CASSLEQSANTGELFF. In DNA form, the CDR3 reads TGTGCCAGCAGCTTAGAACAATCTGCGAACACCGGGGAGCTGTTTTTT.

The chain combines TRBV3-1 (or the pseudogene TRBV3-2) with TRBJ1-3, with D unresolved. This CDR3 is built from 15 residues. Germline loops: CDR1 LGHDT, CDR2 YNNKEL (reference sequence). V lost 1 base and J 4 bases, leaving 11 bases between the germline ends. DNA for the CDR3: TGTGCCAGCAGCCAAGGGCGGGCCCGGGGAAACACCATATATTTT. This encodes CASSQGRARGNTIYF.

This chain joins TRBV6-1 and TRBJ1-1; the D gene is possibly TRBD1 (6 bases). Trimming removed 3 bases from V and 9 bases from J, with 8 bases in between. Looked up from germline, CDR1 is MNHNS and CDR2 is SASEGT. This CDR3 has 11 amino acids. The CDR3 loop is CASSDRGKAFF. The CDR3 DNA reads TGTGCCAGCAGTGACAGGGGCAAAGCTTTCTTT.

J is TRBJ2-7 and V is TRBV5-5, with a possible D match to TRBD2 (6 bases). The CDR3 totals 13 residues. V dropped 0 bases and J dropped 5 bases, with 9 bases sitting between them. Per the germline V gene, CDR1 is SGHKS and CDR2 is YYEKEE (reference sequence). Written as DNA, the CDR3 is TGTGCCAGCAGCTTGGTATCGGGGGACGAGCAGTACTTC. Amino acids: CASSLVSGDEQYF.

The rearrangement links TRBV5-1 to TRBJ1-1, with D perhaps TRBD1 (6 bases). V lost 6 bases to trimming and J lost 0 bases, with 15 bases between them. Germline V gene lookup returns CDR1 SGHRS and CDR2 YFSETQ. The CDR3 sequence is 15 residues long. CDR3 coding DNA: TGCGCCAGCATTCAGGGGTCGTCGATGAACACTGAAGCTTTCTTT. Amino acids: CASIQGSSMNTEAFF.

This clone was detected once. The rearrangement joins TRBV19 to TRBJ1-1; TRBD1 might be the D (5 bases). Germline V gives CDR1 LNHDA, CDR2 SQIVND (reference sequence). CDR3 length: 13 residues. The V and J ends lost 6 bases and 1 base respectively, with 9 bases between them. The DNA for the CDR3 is TGTGCCAGTAGGAAGACAGAGAACACTGAAGCTTTCTTT. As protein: CASRKTENTEAFF.

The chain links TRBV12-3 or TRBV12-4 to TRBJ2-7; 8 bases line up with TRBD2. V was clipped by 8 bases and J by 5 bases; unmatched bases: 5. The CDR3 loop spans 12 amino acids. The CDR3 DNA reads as TGTGCCAGCTCGGGAGGGCCACACGAGCAGTACTTC. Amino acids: CASSGGPHEQYF.

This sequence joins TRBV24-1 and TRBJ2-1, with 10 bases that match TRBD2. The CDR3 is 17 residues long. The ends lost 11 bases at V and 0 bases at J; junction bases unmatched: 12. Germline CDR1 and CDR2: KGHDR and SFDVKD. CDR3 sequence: CARIKAGGKDSYNEQFF. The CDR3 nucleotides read TGTGCCAGAATTAAAGCGGGAGGGAAGGACTCCTACAATGAGCAGTTCTTC.

CDR3 sequence reads: CASSFTGGGTEAFF. The CDR3 coding sequence is TGTGCCAGCAGCTTTACAGGGGGGGGGACTGAAGCTTTCTTT. The rearrangement uses TRBV11-1 and TRBJ1-1, with TRBD1 matching over 8 bases. There are 14 residues in the CDR3. Trimming at V came to 3 bases and at J to 5 bases, leaving 5 bases not matched to a gene. The germline CDR1 and CDR2 sequences are SGHAT and FQDESV (reference sequence). Complete variable domain (other parts from reference TRBV11-1 and TRBJ1-1): EAEVAQSPRYKITEKSQAVAFWCDPISGHATLYWYRQILGQGPELLVQFQDESVVDDSQLPKDRFSAERLKGVDSTLKIQPAELGDSAMYLCASSFTGGGTEAFFGQGTRLTVV.

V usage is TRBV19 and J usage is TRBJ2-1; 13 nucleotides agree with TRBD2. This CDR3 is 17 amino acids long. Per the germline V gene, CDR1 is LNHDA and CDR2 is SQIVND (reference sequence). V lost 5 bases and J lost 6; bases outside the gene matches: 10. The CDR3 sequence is CASSPRTSGSMSNEQFF. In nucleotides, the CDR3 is TGTGCCAGTAGTCCGCGGACTAGCGGGAGTATGAGCAATGAGCAGTTCTTC.

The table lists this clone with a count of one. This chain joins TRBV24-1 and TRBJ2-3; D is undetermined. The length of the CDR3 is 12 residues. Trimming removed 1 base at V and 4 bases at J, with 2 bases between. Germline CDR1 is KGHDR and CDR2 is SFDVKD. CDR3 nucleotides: TGTGCCACCAGTGATTTCTCAGATACGCAGTATTTT. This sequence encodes CATSDFSDTQYF.

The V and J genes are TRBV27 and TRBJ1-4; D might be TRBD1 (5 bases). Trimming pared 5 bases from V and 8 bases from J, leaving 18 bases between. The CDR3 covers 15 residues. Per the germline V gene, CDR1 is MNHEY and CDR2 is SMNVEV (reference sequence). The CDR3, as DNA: TGTGCCAGCAGTCAACGACAGATACAGGTGGAAAAACTGTTTTTT. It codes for CASSQRQIQVEKLFF. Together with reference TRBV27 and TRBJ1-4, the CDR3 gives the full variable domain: EAQVTQNPRYLITVTGKKLTVTCSQNMNHEYMSWYRQDPGLGLRQIYYSMNVEVTDKGDVPEGYKVSRKEKRNFPLILESPSPNQTSLYFCASSQRQIQVEKLFFGSGTQLSVL.

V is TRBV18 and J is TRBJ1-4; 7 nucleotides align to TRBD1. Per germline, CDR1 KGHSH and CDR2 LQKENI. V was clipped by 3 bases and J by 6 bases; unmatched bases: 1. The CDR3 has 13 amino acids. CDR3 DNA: TGTGCCAGCTCACCGGGACAGCATGAAAAACTGTTTTTT. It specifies CASSPGQHEKLFF. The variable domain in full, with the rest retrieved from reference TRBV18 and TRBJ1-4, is NAGVMQNPRHLVRRRGQEARLRCSPMKGHSHVYWYRQLPEEGLKFMVYLQKENIIDESGMPKERFSAEFPKEGPSILRIQQVVRGDSAAYFCASSPGQHEKLFFGSGTQLSVL.

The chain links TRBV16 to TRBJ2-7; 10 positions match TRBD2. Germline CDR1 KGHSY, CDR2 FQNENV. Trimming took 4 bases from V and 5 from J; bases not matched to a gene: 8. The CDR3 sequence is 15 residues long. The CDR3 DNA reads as TGTGCCAGCAGCCCACCGGGACTAGCGACCAACGAGCAGTACTTC. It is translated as CASSPPGLATNEQYF.

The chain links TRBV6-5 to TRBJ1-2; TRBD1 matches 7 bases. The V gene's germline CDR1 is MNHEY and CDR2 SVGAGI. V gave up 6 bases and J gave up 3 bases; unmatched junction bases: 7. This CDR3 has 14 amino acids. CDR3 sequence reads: CASRFQGGDYGYTF. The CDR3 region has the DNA TGTGCCAGCAGATTTCAGGGGGGAGACTATGGCTACACCTTC.

The CDR3 DNA is TGTGCCAGCTCACGGGAGAAGCAAAACGAGCAGTACTTC. It is translated as CASSREKQNEQYF. The chain carries TRBV18 and TRBJ2-7, with a possible D match to TRBD2 (5 bases). V lost 4 bases, J lost 5 bases, and 12 bases lay in between. CDR1 and CDR2 from the germline V gene are KGHSH and LQKENI. The CDR3 has 13 residues.

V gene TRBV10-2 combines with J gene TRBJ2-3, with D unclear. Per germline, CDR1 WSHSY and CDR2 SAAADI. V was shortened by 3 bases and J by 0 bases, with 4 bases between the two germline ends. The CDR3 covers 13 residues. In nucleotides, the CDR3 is TGCGCCAGCAGTGATGGCAGCACAGATACGCAGTATTTT. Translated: CASSDGSTDTQYF.

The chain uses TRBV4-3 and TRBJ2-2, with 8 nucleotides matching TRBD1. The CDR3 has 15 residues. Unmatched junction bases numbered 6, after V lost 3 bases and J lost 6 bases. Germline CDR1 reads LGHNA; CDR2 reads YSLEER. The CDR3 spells CASSQHSDRAGELFF. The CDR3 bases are TGCGCCAGCAGCCAGCACTCGGACAGGGCCGGGGAGCTGTTTTTT.

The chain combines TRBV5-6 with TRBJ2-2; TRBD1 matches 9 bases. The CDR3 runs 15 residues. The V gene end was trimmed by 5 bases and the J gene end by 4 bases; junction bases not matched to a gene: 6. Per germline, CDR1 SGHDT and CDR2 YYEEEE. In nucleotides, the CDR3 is TGTGCCAGCAGACAACAGGGGGCGAGCACCGGGGAGCTGTTTTTT. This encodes CASRQQGASTGELFF. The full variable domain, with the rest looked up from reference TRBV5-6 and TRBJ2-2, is DAGVTQSPTHLIKTRGQQVTLRCSPKSGHDTVSWYQQALGQGPQFIFQYYEEEERQRGNFPDRFSGHQFPNYSSELNVNALLLGDSALYLCASRQQGASTGELFFGEGSRLTVL.